The present T cell receptor beta chain was sequenced within a study of Graves' ophthalmopathy and Graves' hyperthyroidism (dated by TCRdb to 2017 to 2018). At the level of the whole study: Peripheral blood was collected at initial diagnosis, prior to any treatment. TCR beta repertoire signatures were used to distinguish Graves' ophthalmopathy from Graves' hyperthyroidism and to predict progression to ophthalmopathy. In total, approximately 140 blood samples were TCR-sequenced: around 42 ophthalmopathy, approximately 75 hyperthyroidism and some 17 hyperthyroidism-to-ophthalmopathy patients. To explore V-J signatures that distinguish ophthalmopathy from hyperthyroidism, a discovery set of 90 to 100 patients was enrolled, made up of 43 with ophthalmopathy and 55 to 65 with stable hyperthyroidism. An independent validation cohort comprised some 19 hyperthyroidism patients and 17 patients who later progressed from hyperthyroidism to ophthalmopathy. In more than five hyperthyroidism patients, T-cell repertoires of thyroid tissue and blood were compared. Following sample collection, hyperthyroidism patients were given methimazole at a starting dose of 30 mg daily, and ophthalmopathy patients were given high-dose intravenous methylprednisolone. The research as a whole found: No statistical method was used to predetermine the sample size, and group allocation was not hidden from the investigators. The 13-signature model separated ophthalmopathy from stable hyperthyroidism with approximately 90% sensitivity and just under 84% specificity in cross-validation, and 80%/75% in the test set. Among expanded thyroid clonotypes with frequency above 0.001, most also showed up in blood, which suggests that blood repertoires may reflect the thyroid immune response. In validation, the model predicted ophthalmopathy progression with about 70% sensitivity and around 72% specificity; fewer than 15 predicted patients were CT-confirmed with GO in a median of about 7.1 months.

According to the germline V gene, CDR1 reads SQVTM and CDR2 reads ANQGSEA. The junction carries 16 bases between V and J, which are trimmed by 8 bases and 3 bases respectively. The CDR3, cysteine through phenylalanine, is 13 amino acids long. Solely the CDR3 DNA is kept, with 39 bases framed from the first base. The ophthalmopathy patients had moderately to severely active disease, with a Clinical Activity Score of 3 or higher, a NOSPECS grade of 4 or higher, and a disease duration of less than 3 months. Patients with other autoimmune diseases, uncontrolled infections, pregnancy or lactation were excluded from the study. Clinical symptoms, serum thyroxine, TRAb, thyroid ultrasound and orbital computed tomography were used for diagnosis. PBMCs were isolated from more than 8 ml of fresh peripheral blood by Ficoll-Paque density gradient centrifugation. Total RNA was extracted with Trizol reagent and quality-checked on an Agilent 2100 Bioanalyzer.

For repertoire sequencing, the TCR beta CDR3 regions were amplified from RNA transcripts. A first-round RT-PCR used HTBI primers with the Qiagen OneStep RT-PCR kit, followed by a second-round multiplex PCR, size selection and purification. Sequencing of the libraries was carried out on an Illumina HiSeq2000 in paired-end mode with 100 bp reads. The published analysis was carried out like this. Reads were processed with SOAPnuke, discarding reads with adapters, uncalled bases, mean Phred below 15, or no exact constant-primer or identifier match. COPE v1.2.5 was used to merge high-quality paired reads. Clonotypes were defined as unique nucleotide sequences and were aligned to IMGT TRB V, D and J references using MiTCR v1.1. The analysis was limited to V-J combinations with a frequency above 0.0001, which together covered around 99% of the repertoires. A TCR clonal expansion and chaos score per V-J combination was defined as the ratio of F50 clonal expansion to chaos observed in the TCRdist matrix. Welch's t-statistics and random forest were used to narrow the features down to approximately twelve V-J combinations, which were then fed into a naive Bayes classifier. Thyroid-blood repertoire similarity was quantified with the Morisita-Horn index. Using fastp trimming at Q25 and MiXCR clonotype assembly, TCRdb reanalyzed the public sequencing data and kept in-frame beta chains. Rows are unified per CDR3 protein, each entry keeping the most common DNA and genes. The V and J calls were determined by TCRdb, not by the authors. Across this sample there are hundreds of thousands of distinct CDR3 sequences, with roughly 41% seen only once. The ten biggest clones cover under 3.5% of the sample.

Remarks on this clonotype: No antigen is known for it. Base qualities are not recorded, but no much larger clone differs from it by a single base.

Rearrangement joined TRBV29-1 to TRBJ1-1; the D gene is perhaps TRBD1, from 5 matching bases. The TCR was taken from an adult man with Graves' ophthalmopathy. What was sequenced was peripheral blood. Read as DNA, the sequence is TGCAGCTTAGGGGTCCTCGGGGACACTGAAGCTTTCTTT. This yields the protein CSLGVLGDTEAFF.